This T cell receptor (beta chain) was identified during a study of blood T cell repertoires in COVID-19 (dated by TCRdb to 2018 to 2021). Regarding the study in general: Samples covering the acute and convalescent phases of COVID-19 were provided by collaborators in the United States, Italy and Spain. Deeply sampled blood TCRbeta repertoires from subjects exposed to, actively infected with, or recovered from COVID-19 were included in the dataset. The prospective study material was composed of cDNA or gDNA derived from T cells, B-cell-depleted T cells, or PBMCs. Where HLA class I and class II types were available, the types were taken from metadata supplied by the sample provider, not from assay-based typing. Samples were obtained from the ongoing ImmuneRACE study (first 160 participants) and from 1,254 subjects provided by 6 global collaborators. The sample metadata nearly always contained a de-identified subject ID, COVID-19 status, age in years and sex. The repertoires were released in a freely available public database meant as a resource for research on the immune response to SARS-CoV-2. Findings and caveats that apply to the study as a whole: The amount of clinical and demographic metadata varied by source and participant and was provided uncurated.

V loses 1 base, J loses 3 bases, and the germline ends lie 8 bases apart. From a lookup of the germline V gene, CDR1 and CDR2 are SGHRS and YFSETQ. The CDR3 starts with the cysteine, ends with the phenylalanine, and has 15 residues. Here the CDR3 DNA is all that survives: 45 bases in frame from base 1. TCRbeta CDR3 regions were amplified from genomic DNA by means of the immunoSEQ Assay, a bias-controlled multiplex PCR. The paper's data handling went like this. Within the assay, amplification of reference gene primers was used to estimate how many nucleated cells each sample contained. Sequence reads were collapsed and filtered to measure the absolute abundance of every unique TCRbeta CDR3 rearrangement. For each sample, productive Simpson clonality was calculated as the square root of Simpson's diversity index over productive rearrangements. TCRdb mirrors the immuneACCESS table, restricted to in-frame sequences. Some clones are absent from its copies; in checked studies, under half trace to an unresolved V gene, and the reason for the others is unknown. V and J calls and clone size come straight from that table; D and trimming were deduced from the DNA. This sample is represented by about 130,000 clones; 77% of them were singletons. The biggest ten clones account for around 20% of the sample.

As regards this clone: The specificity of this receptor is unknown. Per-nucleotide qualities are absent, and no much larger clonotype sits a single base away.

Each collaborating institution followed its own protocols to collect whole blood in K2EDTA tubes. For TCRbeta analysis, collaborators shipped samples as frozen whole blood, isolated PBMCs, or DNA extracted from either of those sample types. In this chain, TRBV5-1 is recombined with TRBJ1-6, with the D gene not confidently named. The sample comprised peripheral blood. The sequence derives from an older man with acute or convalescent COVID-19. The CDR3 amino acid sequence is: CASSLQVGYNSPLHF. The DNA reads TGCGCCAGCAGCTTGCAGGTTGGCTATAATTCACCCCTCCACTTT.